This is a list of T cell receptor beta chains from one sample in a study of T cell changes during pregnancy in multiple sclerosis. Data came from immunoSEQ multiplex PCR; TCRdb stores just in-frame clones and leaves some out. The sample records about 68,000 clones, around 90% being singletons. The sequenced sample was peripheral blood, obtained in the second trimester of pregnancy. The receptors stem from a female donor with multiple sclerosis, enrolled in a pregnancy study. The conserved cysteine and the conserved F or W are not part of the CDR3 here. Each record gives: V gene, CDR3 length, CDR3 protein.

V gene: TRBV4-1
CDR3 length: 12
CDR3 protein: ASSRGGQGQGYT

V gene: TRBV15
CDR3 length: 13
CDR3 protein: ATSLADRAFYEQY

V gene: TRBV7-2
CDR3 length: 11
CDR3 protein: ASSPRAGDEQY

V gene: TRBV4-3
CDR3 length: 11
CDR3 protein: ASSQRTGTEAF

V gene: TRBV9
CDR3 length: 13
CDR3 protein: ASTVSGGAYNEQF

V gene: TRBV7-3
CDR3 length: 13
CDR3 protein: ASSLAGGNYNEQF

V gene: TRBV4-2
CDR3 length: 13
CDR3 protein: ASSQSRGGSYEQY

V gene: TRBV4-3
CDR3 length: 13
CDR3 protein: ASSQVAWGGTEAF

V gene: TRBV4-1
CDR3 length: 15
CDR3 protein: ASSERASGGYTETQY

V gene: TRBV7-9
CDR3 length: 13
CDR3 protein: ASSDPGQPSLEAF

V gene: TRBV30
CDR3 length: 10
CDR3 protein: AWNVGGYEQY

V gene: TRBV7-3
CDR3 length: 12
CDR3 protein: ASSSGRQGDTQY

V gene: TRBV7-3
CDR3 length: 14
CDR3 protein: ASSPAGHLGWTEAF

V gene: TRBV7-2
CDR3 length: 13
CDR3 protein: ASSPGHSTNEKLF

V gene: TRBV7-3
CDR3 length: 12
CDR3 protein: ASSSPGLSYEQY

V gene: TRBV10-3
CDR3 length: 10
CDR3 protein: AISEVTGRAF

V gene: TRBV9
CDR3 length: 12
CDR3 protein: ASSPRDTAYEQY

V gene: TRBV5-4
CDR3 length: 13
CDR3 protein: ASSSSFATNEKLF

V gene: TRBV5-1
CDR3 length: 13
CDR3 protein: ASSGRLEPTDTQY

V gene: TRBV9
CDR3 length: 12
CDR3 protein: ASSGLTAGSEQY

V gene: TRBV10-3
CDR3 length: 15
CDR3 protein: AISDPGTGWGSYEQY

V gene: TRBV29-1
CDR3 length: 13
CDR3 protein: SARSTQGRGEKLF

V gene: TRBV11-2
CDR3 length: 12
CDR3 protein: ASSLRQGREKLF

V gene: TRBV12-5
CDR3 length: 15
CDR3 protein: ASGLVQGAPGANVLT

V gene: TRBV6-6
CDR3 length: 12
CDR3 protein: ASRNRGFNTEAF

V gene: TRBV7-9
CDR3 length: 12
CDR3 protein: ASSFLSGGETQY

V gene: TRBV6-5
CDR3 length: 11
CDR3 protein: ASSDSDRGEQY

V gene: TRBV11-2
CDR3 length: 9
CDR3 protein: ASSRAETQY

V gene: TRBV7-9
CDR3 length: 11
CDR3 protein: ASSPTGNYEQY

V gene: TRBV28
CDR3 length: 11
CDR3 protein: ASSFSRNTEAF

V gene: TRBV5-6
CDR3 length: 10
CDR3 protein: ASSEVSYGYT

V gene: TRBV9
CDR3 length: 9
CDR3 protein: ASSVADTQY

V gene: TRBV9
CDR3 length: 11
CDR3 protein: ASRGLSTDTQY

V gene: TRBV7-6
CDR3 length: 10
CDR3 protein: ASSLSGGEQY

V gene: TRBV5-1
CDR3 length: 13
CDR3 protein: ASSSAGGPMEKLF

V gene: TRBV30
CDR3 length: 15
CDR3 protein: AWSVRLAGVLTGELF

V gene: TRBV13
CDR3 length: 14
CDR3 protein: ASSSPSGGSVDTQY

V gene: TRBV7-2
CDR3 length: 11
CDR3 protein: ASSPDRDQPQH

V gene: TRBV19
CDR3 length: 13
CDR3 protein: ASSFARTLTGELF

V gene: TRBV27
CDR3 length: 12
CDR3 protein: ASSHWDSAGELF

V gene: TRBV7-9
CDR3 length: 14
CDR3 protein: ASSLAQQGLGTEAF

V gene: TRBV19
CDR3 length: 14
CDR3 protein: ASRTMGDIRNTEAF

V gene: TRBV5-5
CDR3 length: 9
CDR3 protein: ASSTRGGYT

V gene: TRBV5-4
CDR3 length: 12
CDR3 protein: ASSLEAGEETQY

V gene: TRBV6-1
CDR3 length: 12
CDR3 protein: ASSVDIFAYEQY

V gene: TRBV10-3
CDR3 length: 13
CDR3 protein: ATSGTSGGEETQY

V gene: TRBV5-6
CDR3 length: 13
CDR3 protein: ASSAVGEGNQPQH

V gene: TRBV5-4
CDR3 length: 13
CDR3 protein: ASSLEGGSSYEQY

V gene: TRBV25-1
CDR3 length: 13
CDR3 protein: ASSRGQGGSYGYT

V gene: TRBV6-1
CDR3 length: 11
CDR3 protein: ASRLHSGNTIY